Listed below are T cell receptor beta chains from one sample, sequenced in a study of T cell repertoires in cytomegalovirus infection. These receptors have no identified antigens. TCRdb redid the calling of the reads with MiXCR, one entry per CDR3 protein. The table lists some 940,000 distinct CDR3 sequences, 30% to 40% of them singletons, with about 14% in the top ten. Sequencing was performed on cultured CD8+ T cells from PBMCs, taken from culture after CMV antigen stimulation. Receptors originate from a human donor in good health (CMV status not recorded). Some clones in this sample may be carry-over from other donors' samples. Both conserved end residues are part of each CDR3. D genes are given only for firm matches. Clone size appears in some rows only: once, few, many, or a class for an expanded clone.

>14|-|-|TRBJ2-5|TRBV20-1
TGCAGTGCTAGAGATTGGCGAAAAGAGGAGACCCAGTACTTC
CSARDWRKEETQYF
>14|-|-|TRBJ1-2|TRBV6-2/TRBV6-3
TGTGCCAGCAGTTACGGGATAGGTTCCGCGGGCTACACCTTC
CASSYGIGSAGYTF
>15|-|-|TRBJ2-5|TRBV11-3
TGTGCCAGCAGCTTAGCGACGGGCGGACAAGAGACCCAGTACTTC
CASSLATGGQETQYF
>15|-|-|TRBJ2-1|TRBV7-7
TGTGCTAGCAGCTCCAACTTAGGGGAATACAATGAGCAGTTCTTC
CASSSNLGEYNEQFF
>16|once|-|TRBJ2-6|TRBV20-1
TGCAGTGCTCCTGTTACAGGGGGGGCTGGGGCCAACGTCCTGACTTTC
CSAPVTGGAGANVLTF
>19|few|TRBD2|TRBJ2-1|TRBV6-6
TGTGCCAGCAGGCACTACGGGACTAGCGGCGGGAGGACCTACAATGAGCAGTTCTTC
CASRHYGTSGGRTYNEQFF
>13|once|-|TRBJ1-1|TRBV29-1
TGCAGCCATCCGACAGGCATGAACACTGAAGCTTTCTTT
CSHPTGMNTEAFF
>16|-|TRBD2|TRBJ2-3|TRBV2
TGTGCCAGCCCTATTCGGGGGGACGATATCACAGATACGCAGTATTTT
CASPIRGDDITDTQYF
>14|-|-|TRBJ2-1|TRBV19
TGTGCCAGTAGTATATCCTCAAGTGGCAATGAGCAGTTCTTC
CASSISSSGNEQFF
>13|-|-|TRBJ1-5|TRBV19
TGTGCCAGTAGAGGGGCCTTCAATCAGCCCCAGCATTTT
CASRGAFNQPQHF
>13|-|-|TRBJ2-1|TRBV7-9
TGTGCCAGCAAGCAGGGGACGTACAATGAGCAGTTCTTC
CASKQGTYNEQFF
>13|many|-|TRBJ2-1|TRBV7-8
TGTGCCAGCAGCTCTCAGGTTTACAATGAGCAGTTCTTC
CASSSQVYNEQFF
>14|few|TRBD2|TRBJ2-1|TRBV4-1
TGCGCCAGCAGCCAAGATCCCGGGGGGAATGAGCAGTTCTTC
CASSQDPGGNEQFF
>16|-|-|TRBJ2-7|TRBV4-1
TGCGCCAGCAGCCAAACCATGGACCTAGGGACCTACGAGCAGTACTTC
CASSQTMDLGTYEQYF
>14|-|-|TRBJ2-7|TRBV23-1
TGCGCCACCAGTTCTTGCAGGGAACATTACGAGCAGTACTTC
CATSSCREHYEQYF
>13|few|-|TRBJ2-3|TRBV2
TGTGCCAGCAGTTGGATGGGCACAGATACGCAGTATTTT
CASSWMGTDTQYF
>14|few|-|TRBJ1-6|TRBV6-2/TRBV6-3
TGTGCCAGCAGTTACTCTTCGGGGAAATCACCCCTCCACTTT
CASSYSSGKSPLHF
>15|-|-|TRBJ1-2|TRBV5-6
TGTGCCAGCAGTCTTCGAACGGGCGCCACCTATGGCTACACCTTC
CASSLRTGATYGYTF
>11|many|-|TRBJ2-5|TRBV4-1
TGCGCCAGCACTACCGGAGAGACCCAGTACTTC
CASTTGETQYF
>18|-|-|TRBJ2-3|TRBV4-1
TGCGCCAGCAGCCTCCTAACCCCAACCCCGGGGCGCACAGATACGCAGTATTTT
CASSLLTPTPGRTDTQYF
>12|-|TRBD1|TRBJ1-2|TRBV27
TGTGCCAGCAGGGGGACAGGTACGGCTTGGACCTTC
CASRGTGTAWTF
>13|-|-|TRBJ1-2|TRBV7-9
TGTGCCAGCAGCCTAGGAAGCACCTATGGCTACACCTTC
CASSLGSTYGYTF
>15|many|TRBD1|TRBJ2-7|TRBV4-2
TGTGCCAGCAGCCAAGATCGGCGGACAGGGAGCGAGCAGTACTTC
CASSQDRRTGSEQYF
>15|-|-|TRBJ2-1|TRBV7-9
TGTGCCAGCAGCCCACCAAGGGGCCACTACAATGAGCAGTTCTTC
CASSPPRGHYNEQFF
>19|-|TRBD2|TRBJ2-5|TRBV4-1
TGCGCCAGCAGCCAAGATCGGGCGGGGGGGCCCCCTCACCAAGAGACCCAGTACTTC
CASSQDRAGGPPHQETQYF
>14|few|-|TRBJ1-1|TRBV12-5
TGTGCTAGTGGTTTGGATGAGATGAACACTGAAGCTTTCTTT
CASGLDEMNTEAFF
>11|-|-|TRBJ2-7|TRBV10-3
TGTGCCATCGGCGAGGGCTACGAGCAGTGCTTC
CAIGEGYEQCF
>14|few|-|TRBJ2-1|TRBV29-1
TGCAGCGTTCCGGGACTTGGGATCCACAATGAGCAGTTCTTC
CSVPGLGIHNEQFF
>15|-|TRBD1|TRBJ1-2|TRBV27
TGTGCCAGCAGTTTCGGACAGGGGGCGACTGGTGGCTACACCTTC
CASSFGQGATGGYTF
>15|-|-|TRBJ2-2|TRBV10-3
TGTGCCATCTTGGGAACCCTTTCGAACACCGGGGAGCTGTTTTTT
CAILGTLSNTGELFF
>14|-|-|TRBJ1-5|TRBV10-3
TGTGCCATCAGATCAGGGTTTAGCAATCAGCCCCAGCATTTT
CAIRSGFSNQPQHF
>13|few|-|TRBJ1-2|TRBV19
TGTGCCAGTAGTCCTGGGACGGCTTTCGTCTACACCTTC
CASSPGTAFVYTF
>10|-|-|TRBJ1-2|TRBV29-1
TGCAGAGCCGGGGACTATGGCTACACCTTC
CRAGDYGYTF
>15|-|TRBD1|TRBJ1-1|TRBV5-4
TGTGCCAGCAGTTTTCACAGGGGATGGGATTTTGAAGCTTTCTTT
CASSFHRGWDFEAFF
>16|-|TRBD1|TRBJ2-2|TRBV25-1
TGTGCCAGCAGTGAATGGACAGGGCGAGGAACCGGGGAGCTGTTTTTT
CASSEWTGRGTGELFF
>12|-|-|TRBJ1-4|TRBV9
TGTGCCAGCAGCGTTAAGGGGGAAAAACTGTTTTTT
CASSVKGEKLFF
>13|few|-|TRBJ2-7|TRBV12-5
TGTGCTAGTGCTCTTTTGCGGGATTACGAGCAGTACTTC
CASALLRDYEQYF
>15|-|TRBD2|TRBJ2-5|TRBV2
TGTGCCAGCACCCCAGGTCCGGGGGGCCAAGAGACCCAGTACTTC
CASTPGPGGQETQYF
>11|-|TRBD1|TRBJ2-7|TRBV7-3
TGTGCCATCGGAACAGGGGGAGAGCAGTACTTC
CAIGTGGEQYF
>15|few|TRBD1|TRBJ1-1|TRBV6-1
TGTGCCAGCAGTGAGGGGACAGGGGTTAAGACTGAAGCTTTCTTT
CASSEGTGVKTEAFF
>15|-|-|TRBJ1-1|TRBV7-6
TGTGCCAGCAGCTTAGATGAGGCAGGGGAGCTTGAAGCTTTCTTT
CASSLDEAGELEAFF
>13|few|-|TRBJ2-1|TRBV6-1
TGTGCCAGCAGTGTAAGTAGGGGAGATGAGCAGTTCTTC
CASSVSRGDEQFF
>15|-|-|TRBJ1-1|TRBV11-3
TGTGCCAGCAGCTTAGAACGGACAGAGAACACTGAAGCTTTCTTT
CASSLERTENTEAFF
>15|-|TRBD2|TRBJ2-1|TRBV12-3/TRBV12-4
TGTGCCAGCAGTTTAATAGCGGGGGGGACGAATGAGCAGTTCTTC
CASSLIAGGTNEQFF
>13|few|-|TRBJ1-1|TRBV24-1
TGTGCCACCAGTGCTGGGACCAACACTGAAGCTTTCTTT
CATSAGTNTEAFF
>16|-|-|TRBJ1-2|TRBV7-8
TGTGCCAGCAGCTTAGGACCGACTCGGCGGATCTATCGCTACACCTTC
CASSLGPTRRIYRYTF
>14|-|-|TRBJ1-1|TRBV12-3/TRBV12-4
TGTGCCAGCAGTATAGACAGGCTGAACACTGAAGCTTTCTTT
CASSIDRLNTEAFF
>17|-|TRBD1|TRBJ1-1|TRBV6-2/TRBV6-3
TGTGCCAGCAGTTCTCCGGGACAGGGGGTACCGAACACTGAAGCTTTCTTT
CASSSPGQGVPNTEAFF
>13|few|-|TRBJ2-7|TRBV9
TGTGCCAGCAGCAGGCCGGCCGACGGCGAGCAGTACTTC
CASSRPADGEQYF
>15|-|-|TRBJ2-3|TRBV20-1
TGCAGTGCCTGGAGAGGGGGGACTTCATTGGATACGCAGTATTTT
CSAWRGGTSLDTQYF
>15|-|-|TRBJ1-2|TRBV28
TGTGCCAGCGGACGCTCCCTACGCCCTAACTATGGCTACACCTTC
CASGRSLRPNYGYTF
>15|-|TRBD1|TRBJ1-2|TRBV28
TGTGCCAGCAGTTTAAGACCCCGGACAGGGGACGGCTACACCTTC
CASSLRPRTGDGYTF
>13|-|-|TRBJ2-7|TRBV7-9
TGTGCCAGCAGGGTTCAGGGTTCCTACGAGCAGTACTTC
CASRVQGSYEQYF